The 29 T cell receptor beta chains below come from one sample, sequenced in a study of blood T cell repertoires in COVID-19. The protocol was immunoSEQ multiplex PCR, while the TCRdb copy is restricted to in-frame clones and leaves out a portion. The table records around 380,000 clones, more than 70% of them present only once. The sequenced sample was PBMCs or T cells enriched from blood (not recorded which). Receptors originate from a man in his thirties or forties who had recovered from COVID-19.

The CDR3 bases are TGCAGCGATACAGGGAACACTGAAGCTTTCTTT. Its protein product is CSDTGNTEAFF. The J gene is TRBJ1-1, the V gene TRBV29-1, with TRBD1 as a possible D gene (5 bases). This CDR3 has 11 amino acids. Germline lookup yields CDR1 SQVTM and CDR2 ANQGSEA. The V and J ends lost 7 bases and 1 base respectively, with 7 bases between them.

V and J are TRBV6-6 and TRBJ1-4; D gene uncertain. Trimming pared 4 bases from V and 0 bases from J, leaving 6 bases between. CDR3 length: 14 amino acids. Germline assignment: CDR1 MNHNY and CDR2 SVGAGI (reference sequence). The CDR3, as DNA: TGTGCCAGCAGTTTTCTCTCAACTAATGAAAAACTGTTTTTT. Its protein is CASSFLSTNEKLFF.

Many counts were recorded for this clone. CDR3 protein: CASSLFLGGVNPNSPLHF. Written as DNA, the CDR3 is TGTGCCAGCAGTTTATTTTTGGGGGGGGTGAACCCGAATTCACCCCTCCACTTT. The chain has TRBV27 and TRBJ1-6, with TRBD1 as a possible D gene (5 bases). Germline V gene lookup returns CDR1 MNHEY and CDR2 SMNVEV (reference sequence). The V gene lost 1 base and the J gene lost 7 bases, with 20 bases spanning the gap. The CDR3 has 18 residues.

The V call is TRBV3-1 (or the pseudogene TRBV3-2), the J call TRBJ1-2; D is ambiguous. Germline V gene data show CDR1 as LGHDT and CDR2 as YNNKEL (reference sequence). V dropped 4 bases and J dropped 4 bases, with 16 bases sitting between them. CDR3 size: 15 residues. CDR3 protein: CASSPPGGDGYGYTF. The DNA of the CDR3 is TGTGCCAGCAGCCCCCCCGGCGGGGATGGCTATGGCTACACCTTC.

This sequence joins TRBV9 and TRBJ1-1; 8 bases map to TRBD1. The length of the CDR3 is 13 residues. The germline CDR1 and CDR2 sequences are SGDLS and YYNGEE. V was clipped by 5 bases and J by 3 bases; unmatched bases: 3. The DNA of the CDR3 is TGTGCCAGCAGTGAGGACAGGGACACTGAAGCTTTCTTT. Its translation: CASSEDRDTEAFF.

The chain carries TRBV6-5 and TRBJ1-2; 11 nucleotides align to TRBD1. Trimming at V came to 0 bases and at J to 5 bases, leaving 2 bases not matched to a gene. The CDR3 is made up of 15 amino acids. The germline CDR1 and CDR2 sequences are MNHEY and SVGAGI. CDR3 DNA: TGTGCCAGCAGTTACTCGGACAGGGGGCTTTATGGCTACACCTTC. Its translation is CASSYSDRGLYGYTF.

This chain links TRBV6-2 or TRBV6-3 with TRBJ1-1, with D unclear. Per germline, CDR1 MNHEY and CDR2 SVGEGT. Deletions cut 4 bases from V and 0 bases from J, with 6 bases between. This CDR3 is 13 amino acids long. The DNA for the CDR3 is TGTGCCAGCAGTTGGGGAGTGAACACTGAAGCTTTCTTT. Protein product: CASSWGVNTEAFF.

V and J are TRBV3-1 (or the pseudogene TRBV3-2) and TRBJ1-6, with 11 bases matching TRBD1. Unmatched junction bases numbered 6, after V lost 8 bases and J lost 9 bases. From germline, CDR1 is LGHDT and CDR2 YNNKEL (reference sequence). The length of the CDR3 is 14 residues. In DNA form, the CDR3 reads TGTGCCAGCCGTCCTGGGACAGGGGGTTCACCCCTCCACTTT. It translates to CASRPGTGGSPLHF.

As concerns this clone: The sample has other DNA sequences that encode this CDR3 too. The chain joins TRBV20-1 to TRBJ2-5; no clear D. The CDR3 loop spans 10 amino acids. Germline lookup yields CDR1 DFQATT and CDR2 SNEGSKA (reference sequence). V was shortened by 6 bases and J by 5 bases, with 7 bases between the two germline ends. This chain's CDR3 is CSASQETQYF. The CDR3 DNA reads TGCAGTGCCTCCCAGGAGACCCAGTACTTC.

The genes are TRBV18 and TRBJ1-2, with D uncertain. Germline CDR1 is KGHSH and CDR2 is LQKENI. V was clipped by 2 bases and J by 8 bases, with 12 bases between them. The CDR3 loop spans 13 amino acids. The chain's CDR3 is CASSPSGTRGYTF. The CDR3 DNA follows: TGTGCCAGCTCACCATCAGGTACTCGAGGCTACACCTTC.

The count of this clone is one. CDR3 coding DNA: TGTGCCAGCAGCTCCCTTCGGGGGGCCCGCTATGGCTACACCTTC. The encoded protein is CASSSLRGARYGYTF. This sequence joins TRBV11-2 and TRBJ1-2; tentative D call: TRBD1 (6 bases). V was cut by 4 bases and J by 4 bases, with 16 bases left in between. CDR3 length equals 15 residues. Germline V gives CDR1 SGHAT, CDR2 FQNNGV.

This chain links TRBV7-9 with TRBJ1-1, with D possibly being TRBD1 (6 bases). There are 15 residues in the CDR3. CDR1 is SEHNR, CDR2 FQNEAQ, per germline (reference sequence). V lost 4 bases and J lost 8, with 20 bases in between. DNA for the CDR3: TGTGCCAGCAGCTCCCCCAGGACAGAAACCATCGAAGCTTTCTTT. Its protein product is CASSSPRTETIEAFF.

The chain carries TRBV10-3 and TRBJ2-3, with 8 bases aligning to TRBD2. Germline loops: CDR1 ENHRY, CDR2 SYGVKD. V dropped 3 bases and J dropped 1; count of bases not matched to a gene: 6. There are 16 residues in the CDR3. The CDR3, as DNA: TGTGCCATCAGTGATCCGGTGCGGGGGGGCACAGATACGCAGTATTTT. Its protein is CAISDPVRGGTDTQYF.

This clone occurred once. The rearrangement links TRBV5-1 to TRBJ2-7; 13 bases map to TRBD2. Germline values: CDR1 SGHRS, CDR2 YFSETQ. With V trimmed by 5 bases and J by 3 bases, 5 bases remained unmatched. This CDR3 spans 15 amino acids. CDR3 sequence: CASSQGTSGVYEQYF. The CDR3, as DNA: TGCGCCAGCAGTCAGGGGACTAGCGGGGTCTACGAGCAGTACTTC. Combining the CDR3 with reference TRBV5-1 and TRBJ2-7 gives the whole variable domain KAGVTQTPRYLIKTRGQQVTLSCSPISGHRSVSWYQQTPGQGLQFLFEYFSETQRNKGNFPGRFSGRQFSNSRSEMNVSTLELGDSALYLCASSQGTSGVYEQYFGPGTRLTVT.

In this sample, this clone turned up a few times. The chain joins TRBV7-3 to TRBJ1-5; possibly TRBD1 for D (6 bases). The ends were cut back, 5 bases at V and 6 bases at J, with 17 bases in the middle. The CDR3 has 15 residues. Germline V gene lookup returns CDR1 SGHTA and CDR2 FQGTGA. As DNA, the CDR3 is TGTGCCAGCAGCCACATAGGGGGAAGTTCTCAGCCCCAGCATTTT. It specifies CASSHIGGSSQPQHF. Based on the CDR3 plus reference TRBV7-3 and TRBJ1-5, the full variable domain is GAGVSQTPSNKVTEKGKYVELRCDPISGHTALYWYRQSLGQGPEFLIYFQGTGAADDSGLPNDRFFAVRPEGSVSTLKIQRTERGDSAVYLCASSHIGGSSQPQHFGDGTRLSIL.

Only one count was recorded for this clone. This rearrangement joins TRBV3-1 (or the pseudogene TRBV3-2) to TRBJ2-5; TRBD2 matches 7 bases. Per the germline V gene, CDR1 is LGHDT and CDR2 is YNNKEL (reference sequence). Trimming removed 1 base from V and 4 bases from J; junction bases left unmatched: 9. The CDR3 consists of 16 residues. CDR3 DNA: TGTGCCAGCAGCCAAGTCGCGGGAGAGGTTTCAGAGACCCAGTACTTC. It is translated as CASSQVAGEVSETQYF.

The chain joins TRBV19 to TRBJ1-5; TRBD1 matches 7 bases. The germline V gene encodes CDR1 LNHDA and CDR2 SQIVND (reference sequence). This CDR3 contains 15 residues. Trimming cost V 7 bases and J 5 bases; bases outside gene matches: 11. Here the CDR3 reads CASTRTGRIYQPQHF. In DNA, the CDR3 is TGTGCCAGTACAAGGACAGGTAGAATTTATCAGCCCCAGCATTTT.

J is TRBJ1-2 and V is TRBV30, with D uncertain. The CDR3 length is 14 residues. Germline V gene lookup returns CDR1 GTSNPN and CDR2 SVGIG (reference sequence). Trimming removed 3 bases at V and 3 bases at J, with 14 bases between. The CDR3 loop is CAWREDPWDYGYTF. The CDR3 DNA sequence: TGTGCCTGGAGGGAGGATCCGTGGGACTATGGCTACACCTTC.

The chain couples TRBV5-4 to TRBJ1-1; 8 bases fit TRBD1. CDR1 and CDR2 (germline): SGHNT, YYREEE (reference sequence). The CDR3 has 13 amino acids. V trimming: 3 bases; J trimming: 7 bases; junction bases outside the gene matches: 5. The CDR3 DNA reads TGTGCCAGCAGCTCCGGACAGGGATATGAAGCTTTCTTT. Amino acids: CASSSGQGYEAFF.

V is TRBV5-1 and J is TRBJ2-5; D might be TRBD2 (6 bases). V was pared by 4 bases and J by 4 bases, with 14 bases between. Per germline, CDR1 SGHRS and CDR2 YFSETQ. This CDR3 is built from 14 residues. The CDR3 protein is CASSPETSGETQYF. Here the CDR3 DNA reads TGCGCCAGCAGCCCAGAGACTAGTGGAGAGACCCAGTACTTC.

This chain links TRBV9 with TRBJ2-1, with 11 bases identical to TRBD2. J lost 3 bases, V lost 4 bases, and 3 bases had no gene match. CDR1 SGDLS and CDR2 YYNGEE come from the germline V gene. The CDR3 loop spans 15 amino acids. The CDR3 loop reads CASSLTSGGYNEQFF. CDR3 DNA sequence: TGTGCCAGCAGCCTCACTAGCGGGGGCTACAATGAGCAGTTCTTC.

V and J are TRBV4-3 and TRBJ2-7, with D perhaps TRBD1 (6 bases). The V and J ends lost 1 base and 2 bases respectively, with 15 bases between them. Germline CDR1 reads LGHNA; CDR2 reads YSLEER. The CDR3 loop spans 16 amino acids. CDR3 amino acids: CASSQVLGHGTYEQYF. The CDR3 coding sequence is TGCGCCAGCAGCCAAGTCCTGGGACACGGCACCTACGAGCAGTACTTC.

V is TRBV6-5 and J is TRBJ1-1; possibly TRBD1 for D (6 bases). CDR1 and CDR2 from the germline V gene are MNHEY and SVGAGI. Deletions cut 7 bases from V and 3 bases from J, with 15 bases between. The CDR3 consists of 14 residues. CDR3 sequence reads: CASISGARYTEAFF. The CDR3 DNA sequence: TGTGCCAGCATCTCAGGGGCACGGTACACTGAAGCTTTCTTT.

V and J are TRBV5-1 and TRBJ1-4; 8 nucleotides line up with TRBD1. This CDR3 is built from 15 residues. V shed 2 bases, J shed 6 bases, and the junction held 6 bases outside the gene matches. Germline CDR1 SGHRS, CDR2 YFSETQ. Here the CDR3 reads CASSFQGAGDEKLFF. The CDR3 DNA reads TGCGCCAGCAGCTTCCAGGGGGCTGGGGATGAAAAACTGTTTTTT.

The chain couples TRBV4-1 to TRBJ1-4, with TRBD1 matching 8 bases. Germline-derived CDR1 and CDR2 are MGHRA and YSYEKL. The CDR3 totals 13 residues. Germline trimming cut 4 bases from V and 8 bases from J; bases unmatched to any gene: 3. CDR3 protein: CASSPGQAEKLFF. The CDR3 nucleotides read TGCGCCAGCAGCCCGGGACAGGCAGAAAAACTGTTTTTT.

The rearrangement links TRBV14 to TRBJ1-3; no clear D. The CDR3 runs to 16 residues. Trimming took off 2 bases at V and 0 bases at J, with 11 bases between the two ends. Germline V gene lookup returns CDR1 SGHDN and CDR2 FVKESK. In DNA form, the CDR3 reads TGTGCCAGCAGCCAATGGAAGGAGTTCTCTGGAAACACCATATATTTT. Amino acid sequence: CASSQWKEFSGNTIYF.

In its sample, this clone was seen a few times. This rearrangement joins TRBV11-2 to TRBJ1-5; D is ambiguous. V was clipped by 0 bases and J by 2 bases, with 8 bases between them. The CDR3 totals 15 residues. CDR1 is SGHAT, CDR2 FQNNGV, per germline. The CDR3 spells CASSLDSGRNQPQHF. For the CDR3, the DNA is TGTGCCAGCAGCTTAGACAGCGGCCGCAATCAGCCCCAGCATTTT.

This clone appeared a single time. V gene TRBV7-9 combines with J gene TRBJ1-1; 7 bases align to TRBD1. V trimming: 3 bases; J trimming: 1 base; junction bases outside the gene matches: 8. Germline V CDR1 and CDR2: SEHNR, FQNEAQ (reference sequence). This CDR3 has 16 amino acids. The CDR3 DNA reads as TGTGCCAGCAGCTTGAGACTAGGGGGCAAGAACACTGAAGCTTTCTTT. Its protein is CASSLRLGGKNTEAFF.

The chain is built from TRBV6-5 and TRBJ1-1, with 7 bases that match TRBD1. This CDR3 contains 11 residues. The germline V gene has CDR1 MNHEY and CDR2 SVGAGI. V gave up 7 bases and J gave up 11 bases; unmatched junction bases: 7. The CDR3 loop reads CASTRQGKAFF. The CDR3 nucleotides read TGTGCCAGCACCCGACAGGGAAAGGCTTTCTTT.